This TCR beta chain was captured by sequencing in a study of blood T cells in healthy people across ages. Study-wide background: About one barcoded beta molecule was captured per two T cells (by template switching).

This clonotype appeared a few times. A J-beta primer mix and a sample-barcoded 5' primer were used in a second PCR of about 7 to 11 cycles. TCRdb reprocessed the 5' RACE reads via MiXCR and lists one record per CDR3 protein. The table shows approximately 760,000 distinct CDR3 sequences, with roughly 25% occurring only once. V was shortened by 7 bases and J by 2 bases, with 12 bases between the two germline ends. CDR3 length: 13 residues. Per the germline V gene, CDR1 is MNHNY and CDR2 is SVGAGI (reference sequence). These data also featured in a second study, about T cells of mothers and their children. From that second work: Nine systemically healthy Caucasian donors: three mothers, six children.

The chain recombines TRBV6-6 with TRBJ2-7; D is perhaps TRBD1 or TRBD2 (5 bases each). The receptor's source is a boy aged 10-17 years in good health. Sequencing was done on a sample of blood. The CDR3 is CASISGAPYEQYF. DNA of the CDR3: TGTGCCAGCATTTCCGGGGCCCCCTACGAGCAGTACTTC.